The 13 T cell receptor beta chains listed next were all sequenced from one sample in a study of early T cells in non-severe SARS-CoV-2 infection (TCRdb year 2021). Libraries were built with 5' RACE. The sequencer listed for this sample is NextSeq 500. Through fastp at Q25 and MiXCR, TCRdb rebuilt clones from the public reads, retaining in-frame beta chains. Under each unique CDR3 protein, matching rows form one entry showing the most common genes and DNA. This sample has over 95,000 distinct CDR3 sequences in its table, and approximately 16% of those were observed once. Of the sample, over 1% is held by the ten largest clones. Sequencing was done on a sample of whole blood. Source of these receptors: an adult who was a healthcare worker with PCR-confirmed SARS-CoV-2 infection or an uninfected control (not recorded which).

The chain has TRBV5-6 and TRBJ1-5; the match to TRBD1 covers 7 bases. This CDR3 contains 14 residues. J gave up 1 base and V 3 bases, and 1 base lay outside the gene matches. Germline V gene lookup returns CDR1 SGHDT and CDR2 YYEEEE. This chain's CDR3 is CASSYRGSNQPQHF. CDR3 coding DNA: TGTGCCAGCAGCTACAGGGGAAGCAATCAGCCCCAGCATTTT.

The V and J genes are TRBV5-5 and TRBJ1-1; D uncertain. Germline CDR1 and CDR2: SGHKS and YYEKEE (reference sequence). The V end lost 7 bases, the J end lost 0 bases, and 7 bases lay between the germline ends. The CDR3 consists of 12 residues. The CDR3 sequence: CASGSMNTEAFF. The CDR3 region has the DNA TGTGCCAGCGGGAGCATGAACACTGAAGCTTTCTTT.

This clonotype was counted a few times. The gene calls are TRBV11-2 and TRBJ2-3, with D uncertain. CDR3 length equals 13 residues. The V end lost 5 bases, the J end lost 2 bases, and 8 bases lay between the germline ends. Per the germline V gene, CDR1 is SGHAT and CDR2 is FQNNGV. In nucleotides, the CDR3 is TGTGCCAGCAGCGTGACCCTCACAGATACGCAGTATTTT. This sequence encodes CASSVTLTDTQYF.

This chain links TRBV7-2 with TRBJ1-3; D is unclear. V was pared by 5 bases and J by 4 bases, with 21 bases between. The CDR3 covers 17 residues. The V gene's germline CDR1 is SGHTA and CDR2 FQGNSA. CDR3 sequence (DNA): TGTGCCAGCAGCACCCTGAAGATACCGCCCGTCGGAAACACCATATATTTT. Its protein product is CASSTLKIPPVGNTIYF.

The chain uses TRBV29-1 and TRBJ2-1; TRBD2 matches 7 bases. The ends lost 6 bases at V and 9 bases at J; junction bases unmatched: 11. CDR1 and CDR2 (germline): SQVTM, ANQGSEA. The CDR3 is 13 residues long. Written as DNA, the CDR3 is TGCAGCGTCCCGAGCGGGGCAAAGGGTGAGCAGTTCTTC. This encodes CSVPSGAKGEQFF.

The gene calls are TRBV5-4 and TRBJ1-6; TRBD1 agrees at 8 bases. CDR1 and CDR2 (germline): SGHNT, YYREEE (reference sequence). This CDR3 spans 14 amino acids. V shed 4 bases and J 10 bases; nucleotides not matched to a gene: 7. CDR3 nucleotides: TGTGCCAGCAGCCATACAGGGGGAGGATCACCCCTCCACTTT. Protein: CASSHTGGGSPLHF.

This clonotype was counted between two and nine times. This chain uses TRBV19 with TRBJ2-1; 8 bases are shared with TRBD2. Germline lookup yields CDR1 LNHDA and CDR2 SQIVND (reference sequence). The ends lost 4 bases at V and 9 bases at J; junction bases unmatched: 11. The CDR3 contains 15 residues. The CDR3 sequence is CASSRSGGPVVEQFF. The CDR3 region has the DNA TGTGCCAGTAGTAGATCGGGAGGGCCGGTTGTTGAGCAGTTCTTC. Using reference TRBV19 and TRBJ2-1 for the parts outside the CDR3, the full variable domain is DGGITQSPKYLFRKEGQNVTLSCEQNLNHDAMYWYRQDPGQGLRLIYYSQIVNDFQKGDIAEGYSVSREKKESFPLTVTSAQKNPTAFYLCASSRSGGPVVEQFFGPGTRLTVL.

The V call is TRBV6-2 or TRBV6-3, the J call TRBJ2-1; D gene unclear. Trimming stripped 2 bases from V and 0 bases from J, with 11 bases between. The CDR3 runs to 16 residues. Germline CDR1 is MNHEY and CDR2 is SVGEGT. The CDR3 region has the DNA TGTGCCAGCAGTTACAAATTCCGGAGCTCCTACAATGAGCAGTTCTTC. This sequence encodes CASSYKFRSSYNEQFF.

The chain combines TRBV29-1 with TRBJ2-2; maybe TRBD2 (6 bases). Germline V gene lookup returns CDR1 SQVTM and CDR2 ANQGSEA. The CDR3 covers 13 residues. V was clipped by 4 bases and J by 4 bases, with 10 bases between them. DNA for the CDR3: TGCAGCGTTGGGACTACTTCCACCGGGGAGCTGTTTTTT. Residues: CSVGTTSTGELFF.

This clonotype was counted only a few times. The chain joins TRBV27 to TRBJ2-7; D may correspond to TRBD1 or TRBD2 (5 bases each). V was clipped by 2 bases and J by 2 bases, with 16 bases between them. CDR1 and CDR2 from the germline V gene are MNHEY and SMNVEV (reference sequence). The CDR3 is made up of 16 amino acids. CDR3 in amino acids: CASSLQGDYRTYEQYF. CDR3 DNA: TGTGCCAGCAGTTTACAGGGAGATTACCGAACCTACGAGCAGTACTTC.

The V call is TRBV28, the J call TRBJ2-4, with D maybe TRBD2 (5 bases). The germline V gene encodes CDR1 MDHEN and CDR2 SYDVKM. Trimming pared 4 bases from V and 10 bases from J, leaving 14 bases between. This CDR3 comprises 13 residues. DNA for the CDR3: TGTGCCAGCAGTTCATTTGGACTGGTTATTCAGTACTTC. This codes for CASSSFGLVIQYF.

This clonotype was seen only a few times. This sequence joins TRBV18 and TRBJ1-1; 9 bases agree with TRBD1. The CDR3 contains 15 residues. Per the germline V gene, CDR1 is KGHSH and CDR2 is LQKENI. The junction had 7 bases not matched to a gene; V was cut back by 4 bases and J by 4 bases. The CDR3 is CASSLGQGTGTEAFF. Here the CDR3 DNA reads TGTGCCAGCTCACTGGGACAGGGAACTGGCACTGAAGCTTTCTTT.

This clonotype was observed a handful of times. The chain combines TRBV5-6 with TRBJ1-5, with 11 bases lining up with TRBD1. The germline gives CDR1 SGHDT, CDR2 YYEEEE. Unmatched junction bases numbered 12, after V lost 4 bases and J lost 6 bases. This CDR3 has 17 residues. The DNA of the CDR3 is TGTGCCAGCAGCACCCGCAACTCCGGACAGGGGGCTCAGCCCCAGCATTTT. Protein sequence: CASSTRNSGQGAQPQHF.